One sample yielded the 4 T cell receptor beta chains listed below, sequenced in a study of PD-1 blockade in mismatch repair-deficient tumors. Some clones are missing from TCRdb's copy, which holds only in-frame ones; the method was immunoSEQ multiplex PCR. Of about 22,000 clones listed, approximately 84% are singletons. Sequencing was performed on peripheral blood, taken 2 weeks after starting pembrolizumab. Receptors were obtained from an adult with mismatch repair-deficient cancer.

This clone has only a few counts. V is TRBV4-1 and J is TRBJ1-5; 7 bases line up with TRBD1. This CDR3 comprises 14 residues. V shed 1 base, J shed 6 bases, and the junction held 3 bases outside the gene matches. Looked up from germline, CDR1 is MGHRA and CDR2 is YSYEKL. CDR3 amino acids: CASSQGAGGQPQHF. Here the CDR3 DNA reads TGCGCCAGCAGCCAAGGGGCAGGGGGTCAGCCCCAGCATTTT.

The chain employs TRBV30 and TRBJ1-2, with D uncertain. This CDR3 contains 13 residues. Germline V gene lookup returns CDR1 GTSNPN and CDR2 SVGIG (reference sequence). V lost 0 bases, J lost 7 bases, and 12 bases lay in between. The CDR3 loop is CAWSVLRGSGYTF. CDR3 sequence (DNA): TGTGCCTGGAGTGTACTAAGAGGGTCTGGCTACACCTTC.

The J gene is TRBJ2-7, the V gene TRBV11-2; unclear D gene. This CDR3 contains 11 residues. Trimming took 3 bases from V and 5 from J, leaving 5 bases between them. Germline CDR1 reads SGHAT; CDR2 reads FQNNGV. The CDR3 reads CASSFSDEQYF. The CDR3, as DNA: TGTGCCAGCAGCTTCAGCGACGAGCAGTACTTC.

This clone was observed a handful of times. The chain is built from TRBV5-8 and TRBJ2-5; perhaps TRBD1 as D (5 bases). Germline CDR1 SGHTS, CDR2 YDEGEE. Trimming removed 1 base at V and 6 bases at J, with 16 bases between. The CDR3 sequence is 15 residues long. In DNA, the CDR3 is TGTGCCAGCAGCTTGTTGTTGACAGACCGAAAGACCCAGTACTTC. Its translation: CASSLLLTDRKTQYF. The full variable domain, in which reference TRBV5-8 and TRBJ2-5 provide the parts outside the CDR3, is EAGVTQSPTHLIKTRGQQATLRCSPISGHTSVYWYQQALGLGLQFLLWYDEGEERNRGNFPPRFSGRQFPNYSSELNVNALELEDSALYLCASSLLLTDRKTQYFGPGTRLLVL.